The 4 T cell receptor beta chains in this list originate from one sample, sequenced in a study of T cell clonality in common variable immunodeficiency (dated by TCRdb to the mid-2010s). Receptor libraries were prepared by the immunoSEQ multiplex PCR assay. TCRdb limited this immuneACCESS table to in-frame rearrangements with V and J called. A share of clones is missing; checked studies link under half to unresolved V genes, and the rest is unexplained. Across this sample, approximately 42,000 clones were tabulated and none appeared just once. Together, the top ten hold about 1.3% of the sample. Input material: peripheral blood mononuclear cells. The receptors stem from a person aged 18 to 75 in good health.

This clone appeared many times. Read coverage stops 3 residues before the CDR3 terminus; the germline J gene supplies the remainder. J is TRBJ1-1 and V is TRBV20-1, with D possibly TRBD1 on 5 matching bases. Trimming took 3 bases from V and 4 from J, leaving 9 bases between them. The CDR3 runs 12 residues. Germline V lookup: CDR1 DFQATT, CDR2 SNEGSKA (reference sequence). Partial CDR3 DNA: TGCAGTGCTAGTAAGGGGCGCACTGAA. As protein: CSASKGRTE. The full CDR3 is CSASKGRTEAFF.

This clone was seen repeatedly, ten times or more. The DNA read from the CDR3 is TGTGCCAGCAGTTTATGGGGCCAGGGAGGGACCGGGGAG. Its translation is CASSLWGQGGTGE. Given in full, the CDR3 is CASSLWGQGGTGELFF. V is TRBV28 and J is TRBJ2-2; 7 nucleotides agree with TRBD2. The read halts 3 residues ahead of the CDR3 end, with the missing end drawn from the germline J gene. Germline CDR1 and CDR2: MDHEN and SYDVKM. The V and J ends lost 0 bases and 5 bases, in that order; junction bases with no gene match: 6. The CDR3 runs 16 residues.

In this sample, this clone turned up many times. This chain's CDR3 is CASSRGTDLSYEQYF. The sequenced CDR3 bases are TGTGCCAGCAGTAGGGGGACAGACTTATCCTACGAG. The V call is TRBV6-2 or TRBV6-3, the J call TRBJ2-7; 7 nucleotides line up with TRBD1. The CDR3 is cut off 3 residues early in the read; its end comes from the germline J gene. The CDR3 is 15 amino acids. The V segment lost 5 bases and the J segment 1 base; nucleotides outside the gene matches: 8. CDR1 and CDR2 (germline): MNHEY, SVGEGT.

This clone was counted ten times or more. The read comes to an end 3 residues before the CDR3 does, leaving the germline J gene to fill in the end. The genes are TRBV20-1 and TRBJ1-1; tentatively, D is TRBD1 (6 bases). V lost 0 bases and J 6 bases, leaving 14 bases between the germline ends. The CDR3 sequence is 14 residues long. Germline V gives CDR1 DFQATT, CDR2 SNEGSKA (reference sequence). This CDR3 reads CSARDPEQGSEAFF. The covered CDR3 bases are TGCAGTGCTAGAGATCCGGAACAGGGCTCTGAA.